The 9 T cell receptor beta chains reported below all come from one sample, sequenced in a study of cytomegalovirus exposure and HLA in healthy donors. Generated by immunoSEQ multiplex PCR, the TCRdb table keeps only in-frame clones and is missing some. The data contain some 56,000 clones, more than 80% of them singletons. The sample was PBMCs. The receptors were gathered from a man aged 18 to 30 in good health and CMV-seronegative.

The V call is TRBV19, the J call TRBJ1-3, with unresolved D. CDR1 LNHDA and CDR2 SQIVND come from the germline V gene (reference sequence). The CDR3 has 14 amino acids. The V end was cut by 5 bases, the J end by 2 bases, with 10 bases between. This chain's CDR3 is CASSAAGTGNTIYF. The CDR3 DNA follows: TGTGCCAGTAGTGCAGCCGGGACTGGAAACACCATATATTTT.

V gene TRBV2 combines with J gene TRBJ1-4; TRBD1 is a possible D gene (5 bases). The V end lost 7 bases, the J end lost 7 bases, and 19 bases lay between the germline ends. The CDR3 has 15 amino acids. Germline V gene lookup returns CDR1 SNHLY and CDR2 FYNNEI. Here the CDR3 reads CASIGTGQGGEKLFF. The CDR3 nucleotides are TGTGCCAGCATTGGTACTGGGCAGGGTGGTGAAAAACTGTTTTTT.

V gene TRBV6-5 combines with J gene TRBJ2-7, with D possibly being TRBD1 (6 bases). Germline CDR1 MNHEY, CDR2 SVGAGI. The CDR3 consists of 15 residues. Trimming removed 10 bases at V and 7 bases at J, with 26 bases between. In DNA, the CDR3 is TGTGCCACACAACGGTTTTACCGGGACACCTCGGAGCAGTACTTC. Its translation is CATQRFYRDTSEQYF.

The gene calls are TRBV7-6 and TRBJ1-4; D unclear. Germline CDR1 is SGHVS and CDR2 is FNYEAQ. With 4 bases removed from V and 3 bases from J, the gap between germline ends came to 12 bases. This CDR3 spans 15 amino acids. The CDR3 loop reads CASSSGGSSNEKLFF. The DNA for the CDR3 is TGTGCCAGCAGCTCAGGAGGGAGTTCTAATGAAAAACTGTTTTTT.

In DNA form, the CDR3 reads TGTGCCAGCAGTCCTGGACTAGCGGGTGGGGAGACCCAGTACTTC. This encodes CASSPGLAGGETQYF. The chain is built from TRBV6-4 and TRBJ2-5; 11 bases agree with TRBD2. V was clipped by 5 bases and J by 5 bases; unmatched bases: 7. Germline V CDR1 and CDR2: MRHNA, SNTAGT. The CDR3 totals 15 residues.

The chain carries TRBV28 and TRBJ1-5; 9 bases line up with TRBD1. Germline V CDR1 and CDR2: MDHEN, SYDVKM. CDR3 length: 15 residues. V lost 5 bases and J lost 5; bases outside the gene matches: 7. DNA for the CDR3: TGTGCCAGCAGTCTAACGGACAGGGGATATCAGCCCCAGCATTTT. Amino acid sequence: CASSLTDRGYQPQHF.

This clone was recorded once. The chain carries TRBV19 and TRBJ2-7, with TRBD2 matching 10 bases. CDR1 is LNHDA and CDR2 is SQIVND in the germline V gene (reference sequence). The CDR3 runs to 16 residues. With 7 bases clipped from V and 4 bases from J, the junction kept 13 bases outside the gene matches. CDR3: CASTPALVAGGYEQYF. The CDR3 nucleotides read TGTGCCAGTACCCCTGCCTTGGTAGCGGGAGGATACGAGCAGTACTTC. Full variable domain (missing parts from reference TRBV19 and TRBJ2-7): DGGITQSPKYLFRKEGQNVTLSCEQNLNHDAMYWYRQDPGQGLRLIYYSQIVNDFQKGDIAEGYSVSREKKESFPLTVTSAQKNPTAFYLCASTPALVAGGYEQYFGPGTRLTVT.

The genes are TRBV5-4 and TRBJ1-3, with 7 bases fitting TRBD1. CDR3 length: 15 residues. V shed 4 bases and J 4 bases; nucleotides not matched to a gene: 8. Germline assignment: CDR1 SGHNT and CDR2 YYREEE (reference sequence). The CDR3 reads CASSHIETGGNTIYF. The DNA for the CDR3 is TGTGCCAGCAGCCACATCGAGACAGGGGGAAACACCATATATTTT.

This chain connects TRBV6-6 to TRBJ2-5; D gene ambiguous. V was cut by 5 bases and J by 5 bases, with 9 bases left in between. The CDR3 is 12 residues long. The germline gives CDR1 MNHNY, CDR2 SVGAGI (reference sequence). This CDR3 is CASSSTFETQYF. CDR3 sequence (DNA): TGTGCCAGCAGTAGCACCTTTGAGACCCAGTACTTC.